This TCR beta chain was captured in a study of breast tumors, draining lymph nodes, adjacent tissues. About this clonotype itself: As yet, its antigen is unknown.

This CDR3 has 17 residues. Germline-derived CDR1 and CDR2 are LNHDA and SQIVND (reference sequence). J was trimmed by 11 bases and V by 5 bases; bases with no gene match: 14. Broader study findings: Data only fit, rather than demonstrated, lymph node origin of most tumor T cells. Compared with basal-like, luminal-like tumors shared significantly more repertoire with nontumor tissue. Findings are consistent with lymph node origin and intratumoral expansion of most tumor T cells. Tumor repertoires ranked between lymph nodes and nontumor tissue in diversity, with V and J gene preferences.

Breast cancer patients provided tissue from their axillary draining lymph nodes. TCRdb fed the multiplex PCR reads into MiXCR, producing one record per CDR3 protein. In the table there are a few hundred thousand distinct CDR3 sequences, less than 40% of which are singletons. The chain carries TRBV19 and TRBJ2-3; 15 bases are shared with TRBD2. Specimen: axillary lymph node tissue. The TCR sequence derives from a female donor with breast cancer. Some clones in this sample may be carry-over from other donors' samples. CDR3 DNA: TGTGCCAGTAGTGGAGGGACTAGCGGGAGGTTCCACAATGAGCAGTATTTT. Translated, it gives CASSGGTSGRFHNEQYF.